Below are 24 T cell receptor beta chains sequenced from a single sample in a study of blood T cell repertoires in COVID-19. Measured with immunoSEQ multiplex PCR; TCRdb has only the in-frame clones, and not every one. The sample lists a few hundred thousand clones, roughly 84% occurring once. The sample consisted of PBMCs or T cells enriched from blood (not recorded which). Receptor source: a woman aged 40-49 years who had recovered from COVID-19.

The rearrangement links TRBV30 to TRBJ1-1, with a weak D call TRBD1 (6 bases). The CDR3 is 11 residues long. Between the trimmed V and J ends, which lost 3 bases and 11 bases, there was a span of 13 bases. The V gene's germline CDR1 is GTSNPN and CDR2 SVGIG (reference sequence). CDR3 nucleotides: TGTGCCTGGAGGCGGGGGCTGGGGGCTTTCTTT. Translating gives CAWRRGLGAFF.

The chain joins TRBV12-5 to TRBJ1-5; 9 bases align to TRBD1. V lost 5 bases to trimming and J lost 3 bases; unmatched junction nucleotides: 5. CDR1 LGHNT and CDR2 FRNRAP come from the germline V gene. The CDR3 sequence is 15 residues long. The CDR3: CASGRDRDDNQPQHF. CDR3 coding DNA: TGTGCTAGTGGTAGGGACAGGGACGACAATCAGCCCCAGCATTTT.

The CDR3 DNA reads as TGTGCCAGCAGCTTAGGGACAGTAACCAATGAGCAGTTCTTC. Encoded protein: CASSLGTVTNEQFF. This rearrangement joins TRBV7-2 to TRBJ2-1, with D tentatively TRBD1 (6 bases). CDR1 SGHTA and CDR2 FQGNSA come from the germline V gene. With 1 base removed from V and 6 bases from J, the gap between germline ends came to 10 bases. This CDR3 has 14 residues.

The J gene is TRBJ1-2, the V gene TRBV30, with D unclear. Germline CDR1 is GTSNPN and CDR2 is SVGIG (reference sequence). V was pared by 0 bases and J by 7 bases, with 9 bases between. The length of the CDR3 is 12 residues. The CDR3 loop reads CAWSVASSGYTF. The CDR3 nucleotides read TGTGCCTGGAGTGTTGCGTCGAGTGGCTACACCTTC. Full variable domain (remainder filled in from reference TRBV30 and TRBJ1-2): SQTIHQWPATLVQPVGSPLSLECTVEGTSNPNLYWYRQAAGRGLQLLFYSVGIGQISSEVPQNLSASRPQDRQFILSSKKLLLSDSGFYLCAWSVASSGYTFGSGTRLTVV.

The chain links TRBV9 to TRBJ2-7; D may be TRBD1 (6 bases). The CDR3 has 14 amino acids. The V gene's germline CDR1 is SGDLS and CDR2 YYNGEE. Trimming pared 3 bases from V and 4 bases from J, leaving 14 bases between. The chain's CDR3 is CASSASGHNYEQYF. The CDR3 DNA reads TGTGCCAGCAGCGCCTCGGGACACAATTACGAGCAGTACTTC.

V and J are TRBV5-8 and TRBJ2-1; TRBD2 matches at 9 bases. The CDR3 runs 15 residues. Germline V gene sequence: CDR1 SGHTS, CDR2 YDEGEE. J gave up 4 bases and V 2 bases, and 4 bases lay outside the gene matches. CDR3 in amino acids: CASSLGLAGYNEQFF. The CDR3, as DNA: TGTGCCAGCAGCTTAGGCCTAGCGGGGTACAATGAGCAGTTCTTC.

A remark on this clone: In the same sample, other DNA sequences code for this CDR3. The J gene is TRBJ2-7, the V gene TRBV2; perhaps TRBD1 as D (5 bases). CDR3 length: 12 amino acids. Trimming pared 5 bases from V and 4 bases from J, leaving 9 bases between. The germline V gene has CDR1 SNHLY and CDR2 FYNNEI. The CDR3 nucleotides read TGTGCCAGCAGTCTTCAGGGATACGAGCAGTACTTC. Translation gives CASSLQGYEQYF.

The rearrangement links TRBV12-5 to TRBJ1-2; D call uncertain. Trimming shortened V by 4 bases and J by 4 bases, and 10 bases separated the two germline ends. CDR1 is LGHNT, CDR2 FRNRAP, per germline. The CDR3 has 13 amino acids. The CDR3 DNA reads as TGTGCTAGTGGTTCGGCGAGGGTCTATGGCTACACCTTC. It encodes CASGSARVYGYTF.

The V gene is TRBV2, the J gene TRBJ1-1; D is possibly TRBD1 (5 bases). Trimming cost V 7 bases and J 1 base, with 16 bases left between them. Germline V gene lookup returns CDR1 SNHLY and CDR2 FYNNEI. The length of the CDR3 is 15 residues. The CDR3 sequence is CASTRLAGSNTEAFF. CDR3 coding DNA: TGTGCCAGCACCCGATTAGCAGGGTCGAACACTGAAGCTTTCTTT.

The genes are TRBV11-3 and TRBJ2-1, with unresolved D. The CDR3 has 15 residues. V was cut by 0 bases and J by 5 bases, with 11 bases left in between. Germline V gene data show CDR1 as SGHNT and CDR2 as YENEEA. DNA of the CDR3: TGTGCCAGCAGCTTAGAAGCGTGGCTTAACAATGAGCAGTTCTTC. This sequence encodes CASSLEAWLNNEQFF. Complete variable domain (other parts from reference TRBV11-3 and TRBJ2-1): EAGVVQSPRYKIIEKKQPVAFWCNPISGHNTLYWYLQNLGQGPELLIRYENEEAVDDSQLPKDRFSAERLKGVDSTLKIQPAELGDSAVYLCASSLEAWLNNEQFFGPGTRLTVL.

This sequence joins TRBV11-3 and TRBJ1-2; 10 positions agree with TRBD1. Losses at the gene ends were 4 bases for V and 6 bases for J; bases not matched to a gene: 2. The CDR3 extends over 13 amino acids. The V gene's germline CDR1 is SGHNT and CDR2 YENEEA. As DNA, the CDR3 is TGTGCCAGCAGCTCCGGGACAGGGGATGGCTACACCTTC. It is translated as CASSSGTGDGYTF.

The rearrangement joins TRBV7-3 to TRBJ2-1; D may be TRBD2 (5 bases). Germline lookup yields CDR1 SGHTA and CDR2 FQGTGA. The CDR3 totals 14 residues. Between the trimmed V and J ends, which lost 3 bases and 10 bases, there was a span of 16 bases. Here the CDR3 DNA reads TGTGCCAGCAGCTTCGCTCGGACTTCCAGCGAGCAGTTCTTC. Translation gives CASSFARTSSEQFF.

The rearrangement links TRBV3-1 (or the pseudogene TRBV3-2) to TRBJ2-3; 10 nucleotides match TRBD2. The J segment lost 4 bases and the V segment lost 0 bases, leaving 16 bases of the junction unmatched. This CDR3 is built from 20 residues. Germline CDR1 and CDR2: LGHDT and YNNKEL (reference sequence). Written as DNA, the CDR3 is TGTGCCAGCAGCCAAGAATGGCTAGCGGGAGCGGGAAACGGTGCAGATACGCAGTATTTT. Amino acid sequence: CASSQEWLAGAGNGADTQYF.

A single count supports this clone. V is TRBV18 and J is TRBJ1-2; 7 bases fit TRBD1. The CDR3 consists of 15 residues. Per the germline V gene, CDR1 is KGHSH and CDR2 is LQKENI. Unmatched junction bases numbered 8, after V lost 3 bases and J lost 4 bases. DNA of the CDR3: TGTGCCAGCTCACCTAACACAGGGGACCTCTATGGCTACACCTTC. Translation: CASSPNTGDLYGYTF.

The chain links TRBV19 to TRBJ2-3; TRBD2 agrees at 9 bases. The CDR3 consists of 16 residues. In germline, CDR1 is LNHDA, CDR2 SQIVND (reference sequence). V gave up 7 bases and J gave up 2 bases; unmatched junction bases: 10. CDR3 DNA sequence: TGTGCCAGTATGGAGACTAGCGGCCGAATCACAGATACGCAGTATTTT. Translated, it gives CASMETSGRITDTQYF.

The V call is TRBV9, the J call TRBJ1-4; weak D call: TRBD1 (5 bases). V was clipped by 0 bases and J by 4 bases, with 10 bases between them. CDR1 and CDR2 from the germline V gene are SGDLS and YYNGEE. The CDR3 loop spans 15 amino acids. The CDR3 DNA sequence: TGTGCCAGCAGCGTAGATGGGGCGTTTAATGAAAAACTGTTTTTT. It is translated as CASSVDGAFNEKLFF. Together with reference TRBV9 and TRBJ1-4, the CDR3 gives the full variable domain: DSGVTQTPKHLITATGQRVTLRCSPRSGDLSVYWYQQSLDQGLQFLIQYYNGEERAKGNILERFSAQQFPDLHSELNLSSLELGDSALYFCASSVDGAFNEKLFFGSGTQLSVL.

CDR3 nucleotides: TGTGCCAGCAGGCTGGCGGGGACTGGAAACACCATATATTTT. Protein product: CASRLAGTGNTIYF. The V call is TRBV6-5, the J call TRBJ1-3; D uncertain. Germline CDR1 and CDR2: MNHEY and SVGAGI. The CDR3 has 14 residues. Trimming took off 6 bases at V and 2 bases at J, with 11 bases between the two ends.

The V and J genes are TRBV3-1 (or the pseudogene TRBV3-2) and TRBJ1-2; TRBD1 might be the D (5 bases). With 1 base removed from V and 7 bases from J, the gap between germline ends came to 10 bases. Germline V CDR1 and CDR2: LGHDT, YNNKEL (reference sequence). This CDR3 region has 13 residues. CDR3 nucleotide sequence: TGTGCCAGCAGCCAAGCGAGGACAACTGGCTACACCTTC. Its protein is CASSQARTTGYTF.

CDR3: CATQSSGPAEGEQFF. The DNA for the CDR3 is TGTGCAACCCAGTCTAGCGGACCAGCTGAGGGTGAGCAGTTCTTC. J is TRBJ2-1 and V is TRBV7-6; 7 nucleotides match TRBD2. This CDR3 comprises 15 residues. Germline lookup yields CDR1 SGHVS and CDR2 FNYEAQ. Complete variable domain (other parts from reference TRBV7-6 and TRBJ2-1): GAGVSQSPRYKVTKRGQDVALRCDPISGHVSLYWYRQALGQGPEFLTYFNYEAQQDKSGLPNDRFSAERPEGSISTLTIQRTEQRDSAMYRCATQSSGPAEGEQFFGPGTRLTVL.

V and J are TRBV2 and TRBJ1-1; D remains ambiguous. CDR1 SNHLY and CDR2 FYNNEI come from the germline V gene. The CDR3 spans 12 residues. V gave up 6 bases and J gave up 1 base, with 6 bases separating them. The CDR3 coding sequence is TGTGCCAGCAGGGTGGCGAACACTGAAGCTTTCTTT. It translates to CASRVANTEAFF.

The chain has TRBV7-8 and TRBJ2-3, with 12 bases identical to TRBD2. Germline CDR1 is SGHVS and CDR2 is FQNEAQ. The ends lost 2 bases at V and 3 bases at J; junction bases unmatched: 9. This CDR3 is built from 18 residues. The CDR3 region has the DNA TGTGCCAGCAGCTTACCTCCGGCACTAGCGGGAGGAACAGATACGCAGTATTTT. Protein product: CASSLPPALAGGTDTQYF.

The chain has TRBV7-2 and TRBJ2-3; D not certain. The CDR3 loop spans 15 amino acids. The ends were cut back, 1 base at V and 6 bases at J, with 14 bases in the middle. Germline assignment: CDR1 SGHTA and CDR2 FQGNSA. The CDR3 protein is CASSLVRVKMDTQYF. The CDR3 nucleotides read TGTGCCAGCAGCTTAGTTCGAGTAAAGATGGATACGCAGTATTTT.

This chain joins TRBV3-1 (or the pseudogene TRBV3-2) and TRBJ1-3; D not resolved. The CDR3 contains 16 residues. The ends were cut back, 7 bases at V and 4 bases at J, with 20 bases in the middle. Germline V lookup: CDR1 LGHDT, CDR2 YNNKEL (reference sequence). The CDR3 bases are TGTGCCAGCACCTCACCATCCTATACGTACGGAAACACCATATATTTT. This sequence encodes CASTSPSYTYGNTIYF.

This chain joins TRBV30 and TRBJ1-1; maybe TRBD1 (5 bases). Germline-derived CDR1 and CDR2 are GTSNPN and SVGIG (reference sequence). The CDR3 sequence is 13 residues long. The ends were cut back, 0 bases at V and 7 bases at J, with 12 bases in the middle. The CDR3 DNA reads TGTGCCTGGAGTGTAGCCAGGGAGGGTGAAGCTTTCTTT. Translated, it gives CAWSVAREGEAFF.